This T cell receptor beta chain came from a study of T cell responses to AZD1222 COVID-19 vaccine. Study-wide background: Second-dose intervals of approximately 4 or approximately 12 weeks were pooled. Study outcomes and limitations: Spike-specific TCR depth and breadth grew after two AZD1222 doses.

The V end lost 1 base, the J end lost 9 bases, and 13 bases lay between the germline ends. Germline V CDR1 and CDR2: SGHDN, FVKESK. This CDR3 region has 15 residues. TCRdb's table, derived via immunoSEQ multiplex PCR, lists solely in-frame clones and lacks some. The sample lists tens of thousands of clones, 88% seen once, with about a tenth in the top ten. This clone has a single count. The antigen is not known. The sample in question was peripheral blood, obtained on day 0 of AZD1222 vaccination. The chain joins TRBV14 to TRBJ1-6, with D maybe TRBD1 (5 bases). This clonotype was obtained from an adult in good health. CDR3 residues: CASSQGQLGRSPLHF. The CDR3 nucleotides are TGTGCCAGCAGCCAAGGACAGCTGGGGCGTTCACCCCTCCACTTT.